These T cell receptor beta chains were read from a single sample in a study of shared clonotypes between healthy human individuals. TCRdb's table, derived via immunoSEQ multiplex PCR, lists solely in-frame clones and lacks some. The sample yields 950,000 to 1,100,000 clones, 78% seen once. The specimen was memory CD4+ T cells from PBMCs. These TCRs come from a man between 18 and 29 years old in good health. Some clones in this sample may be carry-over from other donors' samples. Both conserved end residues are part of each CDR3. Each record gives: J gene, V gene, CDR3 protein.

J: TRBJ2-2; V: TRBV19; CDR3: CASSGPGLAAGYTGELFF
J: TRBJ2-3; V: TRBV4-2; CDR3: CASSQDEANSDTQYF
J: TRBJ1-2; V: TRBV28; CDR3: CASSLSGVPAWTF
J: TRBJ2-7; V: TRBV5-5; CDR3: CASSFSVTYEQYF
J: TRBJ1-2; V: TRBV9; CDR3: CASSVGAEGFGYTF
J: TRBJ2-1; V: TRBV4-2; CDR3: CTSSQDTTINEQFF
J: TRBJ2-5; V: TRBV2; CDR3: CASSGARAGEETQYF
J: TRBJ2-1; V: TRBV5-4; CDR3: CASSLSAGTNEQFF
J: TRBJ2-7; V: TRBV5-8; CDR3: CASSLGRTGRAYEQYF
J: TRBJ2-5; V: TRBV18; CDR3: CASSRRGGQETQYF
J: TRBJ1-3; V: TRBV28; CDR3: CASSPRATGNTIYF
J: TRBJ2-1; V: TRBV29-1; CDR3: CSAYLTGWNEQFF
J: TRBJ1-1; V: TRBV20-1; CDR3: CSAQGDTEAFF
J: TRBJ1-5; V: TRBV5-5; CDR3: CASSLAGNIQPQHF
J: TRBJ2-2; V: TRBV28; CDR3: CASASPGRAGELFF
J: TRBJ1-1; V: TRBV2; CDR3: CASTLRGFGTEAFF
J: TRBJ1-1; V: TRBV5-1; CDR3: CASSLTLTQGNTEAFF
J: TRBJ2-5; V: TRBV14; CDR3: CASSQVSLAPGWETQYF
J: TRBJ1-2; V: TRBV6-5; CDR3: CASSSGLYGYTF
J: TRBJ2-3; V: TRBV7-3; CDR3: CASSLRQRPWDTQCF
J: TRBJ2-6; V: TRBV18; CDR3: CASSPDRSRRANVLTF
J: TRBJ2-1; V: TRBV19; CDR3: CASSRRPGEQFF
J: TRBJ1-4; V: TRBV7-8; CDR3: CASSPNREEKLFF
J: TRBJ1-4; V: TRBV6-1; CDR3: CATERGGAHEKLFF
J: TRBJ1-1; V: TRBV27; CDR3: CASSTTNIRVPEAFF
J: TRBJ2-1; V: TRBV7-2; CDR3: CASSLRGPNEQFF
J: TRBJ1-1; V: TRBV4-1; CDR3: CASSQSRPDGFEAFF
J: TRBJ2-7; V: TRBV7-3; CDR3: CASSLTGDSYEQYF
J: TRBJ2-5; V: TRBV15; CDR3: CATSRAGTGAETQYF
J: TRBJ2-1; V: TRBV7-2; CDR3: CASSSYLAGGSPEQFF
J: TRBJ1-1; V: TRBV6-9; CDR3: CASSYSFEHGRTFF
J: TRBJ2-1; V: TRBV5-4; CDR3: CASSLGLLAGTYNEQFF
J: TRBJ2-5; V: TRBV19; CDR3: CASRDRVLGETQYF
J: TRBJ1-1; V: TRBV30; CDR3: CAWNRPNTEAFF
J: TRBJ2-1; V: TRBV7-9; CDR3: CASSLALPAIDEQFF
J: TRBJ2-2; V: TRBV9; CDR3: CASSVSQSTGELFF
J: TRBJ2-2; V: TRBV6-6; CDR3: CASHRETGGELFF
J: TRBJ2-1; V: TRBV4-3; CDR3: CASSQEPPRESYNEQFF
J: TRBJ2-7; V: TRBV28; CDR3: CASSISGSRNHEQYF
J: TRBJ2-5; V: TRBV30; CDR3: CAWAVPETQYF
J: TRBJ1-1; V: TRBV28; CDR3: CASSQTGLNTEAFF
J: TRBJ1-3; V: TRBV7-3; CDR3: CASSLTPGNTIYF
J: TRBJ1-2; V: TRBV28; CDR3: CASFSRTAKGVGYGYTF
J: TRBJ2-7; V: TRBV4-1; CDR3: CASSQGLTGRTYEQYF
J: TRBJ1-1; V: TRBV29-1; CDR3: CSVRRGGVEAFF
J: TRBJ2-7; V: TRBV29-1; CDR3: CSVEDRGVTYEQYF
J: TRBJ1-5; V: TRBV28; CDR3: CASTLSGSNQPQHF
J: TRBJ2-5; V: TRBV5-4; CDR3: CASSPQASETQYF
J: TRBJ2-1; V: TRBV5-1; CDR3: CASTMGTRDNEQFF
J: TRBJ2-6; V: TRBV6-5; CDR3: CASSYGASGANVLTF
J: TRBJ2-1; V: TRBV11-1; CDR3: CASTNPRDRANREQFF
J: TRBJ2-5; V: TRBV30; CDR3: CAWNPSSGYETQYF
J: TRBJ2-3; V: TRBV5-1; CDR3: CASSNPGQVDTDTQYF